Each of the 12 T cell receptor beta chains below was sequenced from the same sample in a study of OX40 agonist ivuxolimab in advanced cancers. This table comes from immunoSEQ multiplex PCR, and its TCRdb copy is limited to in-frame clones, with some not included. The sample lists about 68,000 clones; about nine tenths were seen once. This specimen consisted of CD4+ or CD8+ T cells sorted from blood, obtained in a trial of the OX40 agonist ivuxolimab. These receptors came from an adult with an advanced solid tumor such as melanoma, head and neck, liver or kidney cancer.

This clone occurred a few times. This chain connects TRBV6-1 to TRBJ2-3; 7 bases are shared with TRBD2. Germline-derived CDR1 and CDR2 are MNHNS and SASEGT. The CDR3 runs 13 residues. The J segment lost 4 bases and the V segment lost 8 bases, leaving 6 bases of the junction unmatched. CDR3 DNA sequence: TGTGCCAGCCATGCGGGGGTGGCAGATACGCAGTATTTT. This codes for CASHAGVADTQYF.

V usage is TRBV5-6 and J usage is TRBJ2-5; D may be TRBD1 or TRBD2 (5 bases each). This CDR3 region has 13 residues. The V gene lost 3 bases and the J gene lost 5 bases, with 11 bases spanning the gap. Germline values: CDR1 SGHDT, CDR2 YYEEEE. The CDR3 reads CASSWGTRETQYF. CDR3 coding DNA: TGTGCCAGCAGCTGGGGGACGAGGGAGACCCAGTACTTC.

CDR3 loop: CASSYQGHRGGYTF. DNA of the CDR3: TGTGCCAGCAGTTACCAGGGGCACAGGGGCGGCTACACCTTC. The chain carries TRBV6-6 and TRBJ1-2; TRBD1 matches at 7 bases. CDR1 is MNHNY and CDR2 is SVGAGI in the germline V gene (reference sequence). The V segment lost 2 bases and the J segment 8 bases; nucleotides outside the gene matches: 8. The CDR3 length is 14 residues.

The chain links TRBV6-1 to TRBJ1-1, with TRBD1 as a possible D gene (5 bases). This CDR3 is built from 13 residues. V was clipped by 6 bases and J by 2 bases, with 10 bases between them. The germline V gene encodes CDR1 MNHNS and CDR2 SASEGT. CDR3: CASRGAQNTEAFF. The CDR3 DNA sequence: TGTGCCAGCAGAGGGGCTCAAAACACTGAAGCTTTCTTT.

V and J are TRBV5-1 and TRBJ2-1; the D is unclear. Between the trimmed V and J ends, which lost 0 bases and 6 bases, there was a span of 4 bases. The CDR3 runs to 12 residues. Germline V gene sequence: CDR1 SGHRS, CDR2 YFSETQ. The CDR3 DNA reads as TGCGCCAGCAGCTTGGACGGCAATGAGCAGTTCTTC. Its translation is CASSLDGNEQFF.

The rearrangement uses TRBV29-1 and TRBJ2-2; no definite D call. The CDR3 contains 14 residues. V lost 1 base and J lost 2, with 8 bases in between. Germline V gene sequence: CDR1 SQVTM, CDR2 ANQGSEA. The CDR3 nucleotides read TGCAGCGTTGAAGCCCAAATTAACACCGGGGAGCTGTTTTTT. Its protein is CSVEAQINTGELFF.

The V gene is TRBV27, the J gene TRBJ2-7; weak D call: TRBD2 (6 bases). Deletions cut 5 bases from V and 2 bases from J, with 13 bases between. Per the germline V gene, CDR1 is MNHEY and CDR2 is SMNVEV (reference sequence). CDR3 length equals 14 residues. The CDR3 loop reads CASSLRRDAYEQYF. DNA for the CDR3: TGTGCCAGCAGTCTTAGGCGGGATGCCTACGAGCAGTACTTC.

V gene TRBV6-5 combines with J gene TRBJ2-4; D is unresolved. This CDR3 has 15 amino acids. Between the trimmed V and J ends, which lost 6 bases and 9 bases, there was a span of 21 bases. The germline gives CDR1 MNHEY, CDR2 SVGAGI. The chain's CDR3 is CASSRDNRASGIQYF. The CDR3 DNA sequence: TGTGCCAGCAGCCGCGATAATAGGGCTTCGGGCATTCAGTACTTC.

The chain recombines TRBV2 with TRBJ2-7; D might be TRBD1 or TRBD2, each matching 5 bases. The V end lost 6 bases, the J end lost 9 bases, and 27 bases lay between the germline ends. Germline lookup yields CDR1 SNHLY and CDR2 FYNNEI. This CDR3 has 16 residues. The CDR3 here is CASSEGFSGSLRVQYF. The DNA for the CDR3 is TGTGCCAGCAGCGAGGGGTTTTCAGGATCCCTGAGGGTGCAGTACTTC.

The sample holds a few counts of this clone. The V gene is TRBV20-1, the J gene TRBJ1-1; D gene ambiguous. The germline V gene encodes CDR1 DFQATT and CDR2 SNEGSKA (reference sequence). With 5 bases removed from V and 7 bases from J, the gap between germline ends came to 5 bases. The length of the CDR3 is 9 residues. CDR3 nucleotide sequence: TGCAGTGCTGACATTGAAGCTTTCTTT. Translated: CSADIEAFF.

The chain recombines TRBV6-4 with TRBJ2-3; D is perhaps TRBD1 (5 bases). CDR1 is MRHNA and CDR2 is SNTAGT in the germline V gene. Deletions cut 7 bases from V and 1 base from J, with 21 bases between. The CDR3 is 17 residues long. This CDR3 is CASTDLQGFLGTDTQYF. The CDR3 bases are TGTGCCAGCACCGATTTGCAGGGTTTTTTGGGCACAGATACGCAGTATTTT.

The chain links TRBV29-1 to TRBJ2-1; 7 bases agree with TRBD1. The CDR3 runs 14 residues. J was trimmed by 7 bases and V by 3 bases; bases with no gene match: 9. CDR1 SQVTM and CDR2 ANQGSEA come from the germline V gene. The CDR3 sequence is CSVDPPTGRNEQFF. CDR3 nucleotide sequence: TGCAGCGTTGACCCACCGACAGGGCGAAATGAGCAGTTCTTC.